The next 14 T cell receptor beta chains were all read from a single sample in a study of cytomegalovirus exposure and HLA in healthy donors. 60 Vbeta and 13 Jbeta primers were used in PCR. Using immunoSEQ multiplex PCR, the repertoire was profiled, and TCRdb retains in-frame clones only, with some absent. This table has over 150,000 clones, approximately 70% appearing once. What was sequenced was PBMCs. These TCRs come from a woman in her thirties or forties in good health and CMV-seropositive.

V is TRBV19 and J is TRBJ1-5, with TRBD1 matching over 9 bases. Germline V CDR1 and CDR2: LNHDA, SQIVND (reference sequence). The CDR3 sequence is 13 residues long. V gave up 5 bases and J gave up 6 bases; unmatched junction bases: 2. The CDR3 coding sequence is TGTGCCAGTAGTCCGGGACAGGGTCAGCCCCAGCATTTT. The encoded protein is CASSPGQGQPQHF.

A word on this clone: The junction and the germline gene differ at one end; a read error may be behind it. The V and J genes are TRBV7-7 and TRBJ1-5; D might be TRBD1 (5 bases). In germline, CDR1 is SSHAT, CDR2 FNYEAQ (reference sequence). This CDR3 is built from 14 residues. CDR3 nucleotides: TGTGCTAGCAGCTTGAACCAGGGTGATCAGCCCCAGCATTTT. It translates to CASSLNQGDQPQHF.

This clone has a handful of counts. The rearrangement uses TRBV15 and TRBJ1-3; D unresolved. This CDR3 contains 14 residues. Per germline, CDR1 LNHNV and CDR2 YYDKDF (reference sequence). The V end lost 3 bases, the J end lost 0 bases, and 6 bases lay between the germline ends. The CDR3 DNA follows: TGTGCCACCAGCAGCCGTAGCTCTGGAAACACCATATATTTT. Its translation is CATSSRSSGNTIYF.

This clone came up a few times. The J gene is TRBJ1-3, the V gene TRBV7-2, with a possible D match to TRBD1 (6 bases). The CDR3 totals 18 residues. The V gene's germline CDR1 is SGHTA and CDR2 FQGNSA. Trimming shortened V by 5 bases and J by 2 bases, and 22 bases separated the two germline ends. The CDR3 nucleotides are TGTGCCAGCAGCCCCCAAGCTGGGGGGGGGCACCCTGGAAACACCATATATTTT. It is translated as CASSPQAGGGHPGNTIYF.

Regarding this clone: One junction end disagrees with the germline gene, perhaps due to a read error. This rearrangement joins TRBV7-2 to TRBJ2-7, with 10 bases fitting TRBD2. The CDR3 consists of 15 residues. CDR1 and CDR2 from the germline V gene are SGHTA and FQGNSA. In DNA form, the CDR3 reads TGTGCAAGCAGCTTTCAGCGGGGGGGCCCCTACGAGCAGTACTTC. It is translated as CASSFQRGGPYEQYF. Full variable domain (missing parts from reference TRBV7-2 and TRBJ2-7): GAGVSQSPSNKVTEKGKDVELRCDPISGHTALYWYRQSLGQGLEFLIYFQGNSAPDKSGLPSDRFSAERTGGSVSTLTIQRTQQEDSAVYLCASSFQRGGPYEQYFGPGTRLTVT.

V gene TRBV5-4 combines with J gene TRBJ2-3; TRBD2 agrees at 10 bases. The trim removed 4 bases at V and 4 bases at J, leaving 6 bases unmatched. The V gene's germline CDR1 is SGHNT and CDR2 YYREEE (reference sequence). The CDR3 has 15 amino acids. The CDR3 DNA follows: TGTGCCAGCAGCGAGGTAGCGGGGGGTGCAGATACGCAGTATTTT. Translating it yields CASSEVAGGADTQYF.

J is TRBJ1-6 and V is TRBV19, with a tentative D call TRBD1 (5 bases). Germline V gives CDR1 LNHDA, CDR2 SQIVND (reference sequence). CDR3 length: 13 amino acids. V was clipped by 5 bases and J by 9 bases, with 11 bases between them. The CDR3: CASSPGLSSPLHF. DNA for the CDR3: TGTGCCAGTAGTCCAGGGTTATCTTCACCCCTCCACTTT. Full variable domain (rest looked up from reference TRBV19 and TRBJ1-6): DGGITQSPKYLFRKEGQNVTLSCEQNLNHDAMYWYRQDPGQGLRLIYYSQIVNDFQKGDIAEGYSVSREKKESFPLTVTSAQKNPTAFYLCASSPGLSSPLHFGNGTRLTVT.

The sample holds a few counts of this clone. This chain uses TRBV18 with TRBJ2-1; maybe TRBD1 (6 bases). V lost 0 bases and J 1 base, leaving 10 bases between the germline ends. The germline V gene encodes CDR1 KGHSH and CDR2 LQKENI. CDR3 length equals 16 residues. CDR3 nucleotide sequence: TGTGCCAGCTCACCACCCAGGGACAAATCCTACAATGAGCAGTTCTTC. Its protein is CASSPPRDKSYNEQFF. Looking up the rest from reference TRBV18 and TRBJ2-1 gives the full variable domain: NAGVMQNPRHLVRRRGQEARLRCSPMKGHSHVYWYRQLPEEGLKFMVYLQKENIIDESGMPKERFSAEFPKEGPSILRIQQVVRGDSAAYFCASSPPRDKSYNEQFFGPGTRLTVL.

This clone was counted a few times. The chain joins TRBV5-1 to TRBJ1-1; no definite D call. The CDR3 has 14 amino acids. Germline values: CDR1 SGHRS, CDR2 YFSETQ. V lost 1 base and J 3 bases, leaving 10 bases between the germline ends. The DNA for the CDR3 is TGCGCCAGCAGCTTGCGGATTGCGGACACTGAAGCTTTCTTT. Residues: CASSLRIADTEAFF. Based on the CDR3 plus reference TRBV5-1 and TRBJ1-1, the full variable domain is KAGVTQTPRYLIKTRGQQVTLSCSPISGHRSVSWYQQTPGQGLQFLFEYFSETQRNKGNFPGRFSGRQFSNSRSEMNVSTLELGDSALYLCASSLRIADTEAFFGQGTRLTVV.

The chain combines TRBV19 with TRBJ2-7; perhaps TRBD2 as D (5 bases). Trimming cost V 5 bases and J 6 bases, with 17 bases left between them. From germline, CDR1 is LNHDA and CDR2 SQIVND (reference sequence). There are 14 residues in the CDR3. The DNA of the CDR3 is TGTGCCAGTAGTGTGGACTCTTCCCTACGCGAGCAGTACTTC. As protein: CASSVDSSLREQYF.

In DNA form, the CDR3 reads TGTGCCAGCTCCCAGCGGGAGCAGGACGAGCAGTACTTC. Translation: CASSQREQDEQYF. The rearrangement joins TRBV18 to TRBJ2-7, with 8 bases identical to TRBD2. Germline-derived CDR1 and CDR2 are KGHSH and LQKENI. The CDR3 is made up of 13 amino acids. V was pared by 6 bases and J by 5 bases, with 6 bases of the junction left unmatched.

This clone came up a few times. V is TRBV10-3 and J is TRBJ1-2; 11 bases are a match to TRBD1. The germline CDR1 and CDR2 sequences are ENHRY and SYGVKD. The CDR3 contains 17 residues. J was trimmed by 8 bases and V by 6 bases; bases with no gene match: 17. The CDR3 reads CAISYGQGALLSGGYTF. In nucleotides, the CDR3 is TGTGCCATCAGCTATGGACAGGGGGCTTTGTTGTCGGGCGGCTACACCTTC.

This clone was counted a few times. Compared with germline, one end of the junction differs, possibly owing to a read error. The chain couples TRBV7-9 to TRBJ1-6, with D unclear. CDR3 size: 13 residues. Germline V gene data show CDR1 as SEHNR and CDR2 as FQNEAQ (reference sequence). The CDR3 is CSSSSRVDSPLHF. CDR3 bases: TGTTCCAGCAGCTCGCGGGTTGATTCACCCCTCCACTTT.

The genes are TRBV11-3 and TRBJ2-3; D might be TRBD2 (6 bases). V was cut by 4 bases and J by 2 bases, with 13 bases left in between. The CDR3 totals 15 residues. Germline V CDR1 and CDR2: SGHNT, YENEEA. The CDR3 coding sequence is TGTGCCAGCAGCTCCCGGGACTTCCTCACAGATACGCAGTATTTT. It is translated as CASSSRDFLTDTQYF.